The 24 T cell receptor beta chains reported below all come from one sample, sequenced in a study of preoperative IRX-2 immunotherapy in early breast cancer. As for treatment: preoperative locoregional IRX-2 cytokine immunotherapy. Assay: immunoSEQ multiplex PCR; the TCRdb copy retains only in-frame clones and omits some. This table has some 42,000 clones, about four fifths appearing once. The material was lymph node tissue, obtained after IRX-2 immunotherapy. These receptors all come from a human donor with breast cancer.

The chain carries TRBV28 and TRBJ1-1; D gene uncertain. Between the trimmed V and J ends, which lost 7 bases and 5 bases, there was a span of 14 bases. Germline lookup yields CDR1 MDHEN and CDR2 SYDVKM. The length of the CDR3 is 13 residues. The CDR3 DNA reads TGTGCCAGCACCACTGCCCCGGGGACTGAAGCTTTCTTT. This codes for CASTTAPGTEAFF.

This chain connects TRBV6-8 to TRBJ1-3; 8 nucleotides align to TRBD1. The length of the CDR3 is 14 residues. Losses at the gene ends were 6 bases for V and 5 bases for J; bases not matched to a gene: 6. Germline V CDR1 and CDR2: MNHGY, SAAAGT. The CDR3 DNA reads TGTGCCAGCAGCTACGGGACAGGACGAAACACCATATATTTT. This codes for CASSYGTGRNTIYF.

A single count supports this clone. The rearrangement joins TRBV6-8 to TRBJ1-2, with TRBD1 identical over 8 bases. Losses at the gene ends were 5 bases for V and 2 bases for J; bases not matched to a gene: 7. Looked up from germline, CDR1 is MNHGY and CDR2 is SAAAGT. The CDR3 runs to 15 residues. CDR3 in DNA: TGTGCCAGCAGTGTCCCCCGACAGGGGAACTATGGCTACACCTTC. Protein product: CASSVPRQGNYGYTF.

V usage is TRBV5-1 and J usage is TRBJ2-1, with a possible D match to TRBD2 (6 bases). V was trimmed by 3 bases and J by 0 bases, leaving 10 bases between them. Germline CDR1 reads SGHRS; CDR2 reads YFSETQ. This CDR3 is built from 15 residues. The CDR3 coding sequence is TGCGCCAGCAGCTGGACTACGGGCTCCTACAATGAGCAGTTCTTC. This codes for CASSWTTGSYNEQFF.

Only a few counts were recorded for this clone. The genes are TRBV11-3 and TRBJ1-2, with D perhaps matching TRBD1 (6 bases). The CDR3 covers 15 residues. V was clipped by 5 bases and J by 8 bases, with 21 bases between them. Germline CDR1 reads SGHNT; CDR2 reads YENEEA. The CDR3 loop reads CASSPQQGLVKGYTF. The DNA of the CDR3 is TGTGCCAGCAGCCCTCAACAGGGACTGGTGAAAGGCTACACCTTC.

This clone was recorded only once. The V call is TRBV6-7, the J call TRBJ1-1; D possibly corresponds to TRBD1 (5 bases). TRBV6-7 has ORF status, its function being uncertain. This CDR3 spans 14 amino acids. Trimming shortened V by 4 bases and J by 3 bases, and 12 bases separated the two germline ends. CDR3 in amino acids: CASSSPGRDTEAFF. CDR3 nucleotide sequence: TGTGCCAGCAGTTCTCCAGGGAGGGACACTGAAGCTTTCTTT.

This clone was picked up one time. This chain links TRBV7-6 with TRBJ2-7, with TRBD2 identical over 16 bases. The CDR3 consists of 20 residues. V lost 4 bases and J lost 5; bases outside the gene matches: 17. Germline CDR1 SGHVS, CDR2 FNYEAQ. CDR3 nucleotides: TGTGCCAGCAGCTGGATGCCGGGACTAGCGGGGGGGCTTTCTTCCGACGAGCAGTACTTC. Translating gives CASSWMPGLAGGLSSDEQYF.

V is TRBV10-3 and J is TRBJ2-3; perhaps D is TRBD1 or TRBD2 (5 bases each). Trimming left V 2 bases short and J 6 bases short, with 15 bases between. The CDR3 extends over 15 amino acids. Germline loops: CDR1 ENHRY, CDR2 SYGVKD. CDR3 sequence: CAISEKRGTSDTQYF. In DNA form, the CDR3 reads TGTGCCATCAGTGAGAAGAGAGGGACGTCGGATACGCAGTATTTT.

The rearrangement joins TRBV10-2 to TRBJ1-2, with TRBD1 identical over 9 bases. CDR1 and CDR2 from the germline V gene are WSHSY and SAAADI. The length of the CDR3 is 14 residues. With 6 bases clipped from V and 2 bases from J, the junction kept 4 bases outside the gene matches. The CDR3 nucleotides are TGCGCCAGCAGGTGGACAGGGGTCAACTATGGCTACACCTTC. It is translated as CASRWTGVNYGYTF.

The CDR3 bases are TGTGCCAGCAGCCAAGTACCCGGCGGGATGGGATTCGGCTACACCTTC. This translates into CASSQVPGGMGFGYTF. The V and J genes are TRBV14 and TRBJ1-2; D remains ambiguous. This CDR3 has 16 residues. CDR1 SGHDN and CDR2 FVKESK come from the germline V gene. V gave up 1 base and J gave up 8 bases, with 20 bases separating them.

The chain joins TRBV6-8 to TRBJ1-1, with TRBD1 matching 11 bases. Germline CDR1 MNHGY, CDR2 SAAAGT. The V segment lost 5 bases and the J segment 6 bases; nucleotides outside the gene matches: 8. CDR3 length: 15 residues. The CDR3 protein is CASSPGTGGIAEAFF. The CDR3 DNA reads as TGTGCCAGCAGTCCAGGGACAGGGGGGATAGCTGAAGCTTTCTTT.

The chain recombines TRBV6-7 with TRBJ1-1, with 9 positions matching TRBD1. TRBV6-7 is reported as an ORF; its role is uncertain. V gave up 6 bases and J gave up 7 bases; unmatched junction bases: 9. The CDR3 has 14 amino acids. The DNA for the CDR3 is TGTGCCAGCAGCCTGGGACAGGGAGAGGGTGAAGCTTTCTTT. Translating it yields CASSLGQGEGEAFF.

The rearrangement links TRBV5-1 to TRBJ2-5, with 10 bases identical to TRBD2. From germline, CDR1 is SGHRS and CDR2 YFSETQ. There are 16 residues in the CDR3. The ends lost 0 bases at V and 0 bases at J; junction bases unmatched: 2. The chain's CDR3 is CASSLGTSGYQETQYF. The DNA for the CDR3 is TGCGCCAGCAGCTTGGGGACTAGCGGATACCAAGAGACCCAGTACTTC.

In its sample, this clone was seen a few times. The gene calls are TRBV28 and TRBJ2-4, with D possibly TRBD1 on 5 matching bases. V lost 4 bases to trimming and J lost 7 bases, with 20 bases between them. The CDR3 length is 16 residues. Germline V gene lookup returns CDR1 MDHEN and CDR2 SYDVKM. In DNA form, the CDR3 reads TGTGCCAGCAGTTCTACGTCGCTGGGGCGTAGGAACATTCAGTACTTC. Protein product: CASSSTSLGRRNIQYF.

In this sample, this clone turned up once. The chain recombines TRBV6-8 with TRBJ1-5; tentatively, D is TRBD1 (5 bases). CDR1 and CDR2 from the germline V gene are MNHGY and SAAAGT. CDR3 size: 13 residues. Trimming removed 5 bases at V and 6 bases at J, with 11 bases between. In nucleotides, the CDR3 is TGTGCCAGCAGTGAGCAGGGAGGTCAGCCCCAGCATTTT. The encoded protein is CASSEQGGQPQHF.

This clone showed up just once. The chain carries TRBV18 and TRBJ1-5, with D perhaps TRBD1 (6 bases). In germline, CDR1 is KGHSH, CDR2 LQKENI. CDR3 size: 16 residues. Trimming pared 2 bases from V and 6 bases from J, leaving 17 bases between. The CDR3 nucleotides read TGTGCCAGCTCACCAGAGACAGGTTCGGCGACTCAGCCCCAGCATTTT. It specifies CASSPETGSATQPQHF.

The chain joins TRBV7-1 to TRBJ2-1; D not certain. TRBV7-1 is annotated as an ORF whose role is uncertain. V shed 4 bases and J shed 8 bases, with 12 bases lying between them. This CDR3 region has 13 residues. The CDR3 nucleotides read TGTGCCAGCAGCTTATTATCTCTAGATGAGCAGTTCTTC. Amino acids: CASSLLSLDEQFF.

The chain uses TRBV5-1 and TRBJ2-2; TRBD2 is a possible D gene (5 bases). The CDR3 has 16 amino acids. Germline V lookup: CDR1 SGHRS, CDR2 YFSETQ. Trimming stripped 5 bases from V and 4 bases from J, with 18 bases between. CDR3 sequence (DNA): TGCGCCAGCAGTTTAGGGCCCCAAGGGAGCACCGGGGAGCTGTTTTTT. Amino acids: CASSLGPQGSTGELFF.

This chain links TRBV18 with TRBJ1-1, with D possibly TRBD1 on 5 matching bases. Per the germline V gene, CDR1 is KGHSH and CDR2 is LQKENI. V was pared by 0 bases and J by 4 bases, with 9 bases between. This CDR3 spans 14 amino acids. DNA of the CDR3: TGTGCCAGCTCACCACCGCGGGGGTTCACTGAAGCTTTCTTT. Encoded protein: CASSPPRGFTEAFF.

V and J are TRBV6-7 and TRBJ1-2; TRBD1 might be the D (6 bases). TRBV6-7 is an ORF for which the function is uncertain. The CDR3 runs to 12 residues. V lost 6 bases and J 5 bases, leaving 10 bases between the germline ends. The CDR3 bases are TGTGCCAGCAGCCTACAGGGTTATGGCTACACCTTC. As protein: CASSLQGYGYTF.

CDR3 loop: CASQPGLADSGSYNEQFF. Written as DNA, the CDR3 is TGTGCCAGTCAGCCGGGACTAGCGGATTCTGGCTCCTACAATGAGCAGTTCTTC. The chain joins TRBV19 to TRBJ2-1, with 11 bases fitting TRBD2. V trimming: 8 bases; J trimming: 0 bases; junction bases outside the gene matches: 12. The length of the CDR3 is 18 residues. From germline, CDR1 is LNHDA and CDR2 SQIVND (reference sequence).

This chain links TRBV11-3 with TRBJ2-7, with 9 bases that match TRBD2. Losses at the gene ends were 3 bases for V and 5 bases for J; bases not matched to a gene: 8. Germline V CDR1 and CDR2: SGHNT, YENEEA. The CDR3 spans 15 residues. The CDR3 DNA is TGTGCCAGCAGCTTGGTGGCGGGGGGGATTCACGAGCAGTACTTC. It specifies CASSLVAGGIHEQYF. Variable domain in full (rest from reference TRBV11-3 and TRBJ2-7): EAGVVQSPRYKIIEKKQPVAFWCNPISGHNTLYWYLQNLGQGPELLIRYENEEAVDDSQLPKDRFSAERLKGVDSTLKIQPAELGDSAVYLCASSLVAGGIHEQYFGPGTRLTVT.

This clone showed up just a few times. J is TRBJ1-6 and V is TRBV28; D gene uncertain. The V end lost 2 bases, the J end lost 10 bases, and 15 bases lay between the germline ends. This CDR3 has 15 amino acids. The V gene's germline CDR1 is MDHEN and CDR2 SYDVKM. The CDR3 region has the DNA TGTGCCAGCAGTTTAGGCACCTTCAACAGATCACCCCTCCACTTT. This sequence encodes CASSLGTFNRSPLHF. The full variable domain, in which reference TRBV28 and TRBJ1-6 provide the parts outside the CDR3, is DVKVTQSSRYLVKRTGEKVFLECVQDMDHENMFWYRQDPGLGLRLIYFSYDVKMKEKGDIPEGYSVSREKKERFSLILESASTNQTSMYLCASSLGTFNRSPLHFGNGTRLTVT.

This chain uses TRBV6-8 with TRBJ2-1; TRBD2 aligns across 8 bases. Trimming at V came to 4 bases and at J to 3 bases, leaving 5 bases not matched to a gene. CDR3 size: 15 residues. The germline CDR1 and CDR2 sequences are MNHGY and SAAAGT. Here the CDR3 reads CASSSPLAGYNEQFF. The CDR3 nucleotides are TGTGCCAGCAGTTCCCCCCTAGCGGGCTACAATGAGCAGTTCTTC.